This TCR beta chain came from a study of blood T cells in healthy people across ages. Whole-study results and caveats: Since the PBMCs were unsorted, naive and antigen-experienced cells could not be conclusively compared. Per million T cells, TCR beta diversity dropped about linearly as age rose. Not knowing donor CMV status may have confounded expanded clonotype changes.

A sample-barcoded 5' primer and a J-beta primer mix were used in a second PCR of about 7 to 11 cycles. TCRdb re-called the 5' RACE reads through MiXCR, storing one row per CDR3 protein. The repertoire holds about 1,400,000 distinct CDR3 sequences, with 42% as singletons. This clonotype was seen only once. Its antigen is unidentified. CDR3 length: 13 residues. Germline V gives CDR1 LNHNV, CDR2 YYDKDF (reference sequence). V lost 8 bases to trimming and J lost 7 bases; unmatched junction nucleotides: 10. The source is a woman aged 18-29 years in good health. The chain recombines TRBV15 with TRBJ1-1; the match to TRBD1 covers 7 bases. Sequenced material: blood. In nucleotides, the CDR3 is TGTGCCACCCAATGGGACAGCTCGAGTGAAGCTTTCTTT. It codes for CATQWDSSSEAFF.